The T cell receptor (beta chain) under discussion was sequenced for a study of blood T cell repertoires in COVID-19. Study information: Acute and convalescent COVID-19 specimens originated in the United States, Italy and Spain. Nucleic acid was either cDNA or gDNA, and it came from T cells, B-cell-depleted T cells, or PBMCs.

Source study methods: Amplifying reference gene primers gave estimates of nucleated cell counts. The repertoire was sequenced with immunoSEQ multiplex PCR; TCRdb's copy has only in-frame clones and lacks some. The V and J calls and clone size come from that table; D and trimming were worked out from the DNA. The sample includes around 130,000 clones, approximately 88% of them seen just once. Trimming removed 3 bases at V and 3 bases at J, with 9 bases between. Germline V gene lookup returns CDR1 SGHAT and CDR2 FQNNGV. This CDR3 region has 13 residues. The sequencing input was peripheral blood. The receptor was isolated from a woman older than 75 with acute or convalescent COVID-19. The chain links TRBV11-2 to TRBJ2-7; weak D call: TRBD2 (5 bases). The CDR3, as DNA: TGTGCCAGCAGCTTCGACTACCGCTACGAGCAGTACTTC. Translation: CASSFDYRYEQYF.